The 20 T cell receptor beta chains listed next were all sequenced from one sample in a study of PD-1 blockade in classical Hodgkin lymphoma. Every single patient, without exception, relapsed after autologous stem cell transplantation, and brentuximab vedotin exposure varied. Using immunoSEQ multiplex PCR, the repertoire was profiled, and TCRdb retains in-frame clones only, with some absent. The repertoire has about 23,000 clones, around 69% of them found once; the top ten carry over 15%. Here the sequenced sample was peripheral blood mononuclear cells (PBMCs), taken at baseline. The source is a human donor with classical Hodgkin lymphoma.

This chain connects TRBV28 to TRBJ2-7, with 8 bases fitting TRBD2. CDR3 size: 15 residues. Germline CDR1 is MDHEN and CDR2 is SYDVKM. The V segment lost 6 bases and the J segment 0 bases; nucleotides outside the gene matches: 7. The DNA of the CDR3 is TGTGCCAGCAGCCCCCGGGGGGGCAGCTCCTACGAGCAGTACTTC. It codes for CASSPRGGSSYEQYF. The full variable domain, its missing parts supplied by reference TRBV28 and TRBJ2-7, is DVKVTQSSRYLVKRTGEKVFLECVQDMDHENMFWYRQDPGLGLRLIYFSYDVKMKEKGDIPEGYSVSREKKERFSLILESASTNQTSMYLCASSPRGGSSYEQYFGPGTRLTVT.

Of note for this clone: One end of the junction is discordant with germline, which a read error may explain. CDR3 loop: CASSRTSVPYNEQFF. For the CDR3, the DNA is TGTGCTAGCAGCAGGACTAGCGTTCCCTACAATGAGCAGTTCTTC. The V call is TRBV7-7, the J call TRBJ2-1; TRBD2 matches at 9 bases. The CDR3 runs 15 residues. The germline gives CDR1 SSHAT, CDR2 FNYEAQ (reference sequence).

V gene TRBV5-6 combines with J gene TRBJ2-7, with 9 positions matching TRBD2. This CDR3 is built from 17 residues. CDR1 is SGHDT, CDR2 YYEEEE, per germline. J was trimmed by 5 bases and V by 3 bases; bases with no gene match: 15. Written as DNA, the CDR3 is TGTGCCAGCAGCTCCTTGACAACCGGGACTAGCTACCACGAGCAGTACTTC. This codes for CASSSLTTGTSYHEQYF.

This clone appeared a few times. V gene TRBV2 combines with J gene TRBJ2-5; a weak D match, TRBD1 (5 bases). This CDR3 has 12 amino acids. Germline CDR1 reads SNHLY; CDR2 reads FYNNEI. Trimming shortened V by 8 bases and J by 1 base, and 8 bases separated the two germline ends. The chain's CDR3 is CASGAIQETQYF. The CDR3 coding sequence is TGTGCCAGCGGGGCCATCCAAGAGACCCAGTACTTC.

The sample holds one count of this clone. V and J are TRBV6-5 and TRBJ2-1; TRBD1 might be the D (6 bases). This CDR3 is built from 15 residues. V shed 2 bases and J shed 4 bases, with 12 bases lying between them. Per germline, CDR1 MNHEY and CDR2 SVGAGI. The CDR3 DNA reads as TGTGCCAGCAGTTACGTCGGACAGATATACAATGAGCAGTTCTTC. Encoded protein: CASSYVGQIYNEQFF.

This CDR3 reads CASSFPTGDSETQYF. The DNA for the CDR3 is TGTGCCAGCAGTTTCCCGACAGGGGACAGTGAGACCCAGTACTTC. The genes are TRBV28 and TRBJ2-5; 8 positions agree with TRBD1. V shed 3 bases, J shed 5 bases, and the junction held 8 bases outside the gene matches. Germline CDR1 and CDR2: MDHEN and SYDVKM. The CDR3 contains 15 residues.

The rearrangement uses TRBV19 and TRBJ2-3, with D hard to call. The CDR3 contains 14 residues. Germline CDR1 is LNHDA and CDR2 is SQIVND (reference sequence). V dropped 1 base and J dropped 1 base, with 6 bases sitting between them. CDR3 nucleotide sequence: TGTGCCAGTAGTATAGGTGGGGGCACAGATACGCAGTATTTT. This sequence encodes CASSIGGGTDTQYF.

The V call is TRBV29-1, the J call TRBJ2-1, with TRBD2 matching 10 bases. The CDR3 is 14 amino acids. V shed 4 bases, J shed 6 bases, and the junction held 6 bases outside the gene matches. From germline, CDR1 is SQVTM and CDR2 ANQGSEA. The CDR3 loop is CSVALAGVINEQFF. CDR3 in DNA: TGCAGCGTTGCCCTAGCGGGAGTTATCAATGAGCAGTTCTTC.

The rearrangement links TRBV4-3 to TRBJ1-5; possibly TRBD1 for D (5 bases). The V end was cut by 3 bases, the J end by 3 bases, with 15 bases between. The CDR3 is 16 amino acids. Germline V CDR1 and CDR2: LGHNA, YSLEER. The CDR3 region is CASSHNTGRDNQPQHF. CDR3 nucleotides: TGCGCCAGCAGCCACAATACGGGACGGGACAATCAGCCCCAGCATTTT.

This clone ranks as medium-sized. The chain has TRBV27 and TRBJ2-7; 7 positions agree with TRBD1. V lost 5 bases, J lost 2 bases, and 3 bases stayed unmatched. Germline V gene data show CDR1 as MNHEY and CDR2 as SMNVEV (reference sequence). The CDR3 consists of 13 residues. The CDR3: CASSRDSTYEQYF. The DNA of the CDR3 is TGTGCCAGCAGTAGGGACAGCACCTACGAGCAGTACTTC.

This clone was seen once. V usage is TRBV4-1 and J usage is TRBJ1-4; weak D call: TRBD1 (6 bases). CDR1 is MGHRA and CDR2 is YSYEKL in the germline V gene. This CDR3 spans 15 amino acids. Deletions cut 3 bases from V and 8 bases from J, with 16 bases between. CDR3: CASSHPGAGWEKLFF. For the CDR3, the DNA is TGCGCCAGCAGCCACCCAGGGGCTGGGTGGGAAAAACTGTTTTTT.

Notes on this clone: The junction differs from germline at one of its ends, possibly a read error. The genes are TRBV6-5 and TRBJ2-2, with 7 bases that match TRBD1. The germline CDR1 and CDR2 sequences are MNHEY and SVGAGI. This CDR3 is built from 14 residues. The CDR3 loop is CASSYVGQVGKLFF. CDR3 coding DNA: TGTGCCAGCAGTTACGTAGGACAGGTCGGGAAGCTGTTTTTT.

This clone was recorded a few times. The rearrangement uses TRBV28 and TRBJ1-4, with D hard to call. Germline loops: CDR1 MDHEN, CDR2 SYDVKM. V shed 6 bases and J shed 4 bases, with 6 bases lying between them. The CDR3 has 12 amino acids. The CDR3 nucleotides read TGTGCCAGCAGCCAGATTAATGAAAAACTGTTTTTT. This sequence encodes CASSQINEKLFF.

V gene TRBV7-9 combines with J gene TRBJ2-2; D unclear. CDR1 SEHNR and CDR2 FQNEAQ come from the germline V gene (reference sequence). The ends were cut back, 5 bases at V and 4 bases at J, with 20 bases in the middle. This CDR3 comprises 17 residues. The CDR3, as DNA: TGTGCCAGCAGCCCCCCTTCCAGACCTCGAGGCACCGGGGAGCTGTTTTTT. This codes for CASSPPSRPRGTGELFF.

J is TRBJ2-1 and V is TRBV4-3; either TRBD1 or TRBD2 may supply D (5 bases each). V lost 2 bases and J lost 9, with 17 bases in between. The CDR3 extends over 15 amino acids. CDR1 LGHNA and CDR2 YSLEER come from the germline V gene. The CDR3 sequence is CASSQYTGARGEQFF. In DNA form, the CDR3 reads TGCGCCAGCAGCCAATATACCGGGGCAAGAGGTGAGCAGTTCTTC.

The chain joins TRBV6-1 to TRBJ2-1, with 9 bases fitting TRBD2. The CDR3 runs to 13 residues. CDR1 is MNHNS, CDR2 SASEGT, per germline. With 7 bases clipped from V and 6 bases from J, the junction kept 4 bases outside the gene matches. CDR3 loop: CASTYSGGNEQFF. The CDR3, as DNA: TGTGCCAGCACTTATAGCGGGGGCAATGAGCAGTTCTTC.

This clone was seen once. CDR3 nucleotide sequence: TGTGCCAGCAGGCGGGACAGATCCACAGATACGCAGTATTTT. Residues: CASRRDRSTDTQYF. The chain employs TRBV5-4 and TRBJ2-3; D may be TRBD1 (7 bases). CDR1 and CDR2 (germline): SGHNT, YYREEE (reference sequence). V dropped 5 bases and J dropped 2 bases, with 12 bases sitting between them. The CDR3 extends over 14 amino acids.

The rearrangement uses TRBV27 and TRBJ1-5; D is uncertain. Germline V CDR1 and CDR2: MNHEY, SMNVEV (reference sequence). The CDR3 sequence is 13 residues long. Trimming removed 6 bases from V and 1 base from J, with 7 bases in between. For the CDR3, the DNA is TGTGCCAGCAGACAGCTGAGCAATCAGCCCCAGCATTTT. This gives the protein CASRQLSNQPQHF.

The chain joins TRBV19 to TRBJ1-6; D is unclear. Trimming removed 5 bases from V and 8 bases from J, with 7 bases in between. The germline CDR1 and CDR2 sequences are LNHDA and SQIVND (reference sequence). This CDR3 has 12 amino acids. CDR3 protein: CASSFIYSPLHF. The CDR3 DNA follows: TGTGCCAGTAGTTTTATCTATTCACCCCTCCACTTT.

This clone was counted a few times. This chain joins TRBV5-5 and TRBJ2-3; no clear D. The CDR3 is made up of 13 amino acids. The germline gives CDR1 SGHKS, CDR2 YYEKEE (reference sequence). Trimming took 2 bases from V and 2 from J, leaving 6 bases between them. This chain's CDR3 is CASSFYNTDTQYF. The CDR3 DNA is TGTGCCAGCAGCTTTTATAACACAGATACGCAGTATTTT. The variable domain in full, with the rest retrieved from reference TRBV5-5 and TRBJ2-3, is DAGVTQSPTHLIKTRGQQVTLRCSPISGHKSVSWYQQVLGQGPQFIFQYYEKEERGRGNFPDRFSARQFPNYSSELNVNALLLGDSALYLCASSFYNTDTQYFGPGTRLTVL.